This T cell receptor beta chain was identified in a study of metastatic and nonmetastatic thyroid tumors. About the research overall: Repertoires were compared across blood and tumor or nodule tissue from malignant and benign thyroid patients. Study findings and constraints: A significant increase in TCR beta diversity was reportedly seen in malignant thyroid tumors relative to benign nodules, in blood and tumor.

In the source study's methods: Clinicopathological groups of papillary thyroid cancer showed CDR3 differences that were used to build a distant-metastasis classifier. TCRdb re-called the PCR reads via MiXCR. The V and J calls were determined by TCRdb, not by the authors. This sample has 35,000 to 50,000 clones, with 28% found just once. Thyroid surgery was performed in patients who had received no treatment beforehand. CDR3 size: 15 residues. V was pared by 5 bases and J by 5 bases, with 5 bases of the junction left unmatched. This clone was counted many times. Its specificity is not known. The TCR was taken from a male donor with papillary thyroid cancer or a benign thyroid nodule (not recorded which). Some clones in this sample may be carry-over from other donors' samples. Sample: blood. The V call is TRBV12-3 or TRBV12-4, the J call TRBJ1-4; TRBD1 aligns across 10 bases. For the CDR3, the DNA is TGTGCCAGCAGTCTGGGACAGGGGCGCAATGAAAAACTGTTTTTT. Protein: CASSLGQGRNEKLFF.